This entry is about one TCR beta chain. No cognate antigen has been identified for it. No much larger clone exists at a distance of one base, and base qualities are not known. This specimen belongs to a study of blood T cell repertoires in COVID-19 (TCRdb year 2020). Regarding the complete study: The collaborator samples originated in the United States, Italy and Spain and spanned the acute and convalescent phases of COVID-19. Subjects who had been exposed to COVID-19, were actively infected with it, or had recovered from it provided the deeply sampled blood TCRbeta repertoires that made up the dataset. The repertoires were made available in a free public database intended to serve as a resource for research on the immune response to SARS-CoV-2. The samples were drawn from two sources: the first 160 participants of the ongoing ImmuneRACE study, and 1,000 to 1,500 subjects contributed by 6 global collaborators. Sample metadata almost always included a de-identified subject ID, COVID-19 status, age in years and sex. The prospective study material was composed of cDNA or gDNA derived from T cells, B-cell-depleted T cells, or PBMCs. Where available, HLA class I and class II types were obtained from metadata supplied by the sample provider rather than from assay-based typing. Overall study results and their limits: The quantity of clinical and demographic metadata differed by source and by participant and was supplied without curation.

The collaborating institutions used their own protocols to collect whole blood in K2EDTA tubes. For TCRbeta analysis, collaborators shipped samples in one of three forms: frozen whole blood, isolated PBMCs, or DNA extracted from either of those sample types. In the germline V gene (reference sequence), CDR1 corresponds to SEHNR and CDR2 to FQNEAQ. The germline V end is reduced by 2 bases and the J end by 4 bases; junction bases left unmatched: 4. The CDR3 spans 17 residues, from the cysteine through the phenylalanine. Solely the CDR3 DNA is kept, with 51 bases framed from the first base. TCRbeta CDR3 regions were amplified from genomic DNA by means of the immunoSEQ Assay, a bias-controlled multiplex PCR. Turning to the authors' computational methods: The number of nucleated cells in each sample was estimated by amplification of reference gene primers within the assay. To quantify the absolute abundance of each unique TCRbeta CDR3 rearrangement, sequence reads were collapsed and filtered. For each sample, productive Simpson clonality was calculated as the square root of Simpson's diversity index across productive rearrangements. Here the immuneACCESS table is served through TCRdb, limited to in-frame sequences with V and J called. Missing clones are a known gap in these copies; in checked studies unresolved V genes cover under half, and the rest lacks a known reason. V and J calls and clone size are those listed in that table; D and trimming were worked out from the DNA. This sample gives about 68,000 clones in total; over 60% of them show up just once. Together, the top ten hold around 25% of the sample.

Material for sequencing was peripheral blood. The chain couples TRBV7-9 to TRBJ2-2, and 13 junctional nucleotides match TRBD2. The clonotype comes from a human donor in a cohort sampled during active COVID-19. Read as DNA, the sequence is TGTGCCAGCAGCTTATGGACTAGCGGGAGTGTCACCGGGGAGCTGTTTTTT. Translated, this is CASSLWTSGSVTGELFF. When the CDR3 is completed using the reference TRBV7-9 and TRBJ2-2 genes on either side, the full variable domain is DTGVSQNPRHKITKRGQNVTFRCDPISEHNRLYWYRQTLGQGPEFLTYFQNEAQLEKSRLLSDRFSAERPKGSFSTLEIQRTEQGDSAMYLCASSLWTSGSVTGELFFGEGSRLTVL.